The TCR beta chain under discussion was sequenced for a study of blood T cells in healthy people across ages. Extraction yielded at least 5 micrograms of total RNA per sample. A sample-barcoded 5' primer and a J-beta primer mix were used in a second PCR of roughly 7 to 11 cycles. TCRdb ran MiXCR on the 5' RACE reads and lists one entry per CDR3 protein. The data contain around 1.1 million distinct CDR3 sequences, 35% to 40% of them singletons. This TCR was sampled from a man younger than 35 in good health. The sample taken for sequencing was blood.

The CDR3, as DNA: TGTGCCAGCAGCTTAGTTGGCGGGCCGAGCTCCTACAATGAGCAGTACTTC. This translates into CASSLVGGPSSYNEQYF. The genes are TRBV7-6 and TRBJ2-1; perhaps TRBD2 as D (5 bases). The J call may be wrong; the DNA end is better matched by TRBJ2-7. Germline lookup yields CDR1 SGHVS and CDR2 FNYEAQ. The CDR3 spans 17 residues.